This TCR beta chain was recovered during a study of graft-versus-host responses after intestinal transplantation. Study summary: Following induction with anti-thymocyte globulin, all recipients were given tacrolimus and steroids for around three years.

Repertoires were generated with immunoSEQ multiplex PCR, while TCRdb's copy carries only in-frame clones and drops some. The sample shows some 110,000 clones, about nine tenths of them seen only once. To note about this clone: Its antigen is currently unknown. In the same sample, other DNA sequences code for this CDR3.

Germline assignment: CDR1 LNHDA and CDR2 SQIVND (reference sequence). Trimming took 3 bases from V and 4 from J, leaving 9 bases between them. The CDR3 runs to 13 residues. Study-level findings and limits: Recipient marrow held GvH clones, some first seen in ileum or blood. Association was observed between peak circulating GvH clone levels and early post-transplant HvG declines.

The chain joins TRBV19 to TRBJ1-1; possible D gene TRBD1, 6 bases. The sample was unstimulated CD4+ T cells sorted from spleen or lymph node cells, taken before intestinal transplant. The origin of this receptor is a human donor who received an intestinal transplant. The CDR3 spells CASSIVRGTEAFF. CDR3 DNA sequence: TGTGCCAGTAGTATCGTCAGGGGCACTGAAGCTTTCTTT.